Listed below are T cell receptor beta chains from one sample, sequenced in a study of early T cells in non-severe SARS-CoV-2 infection. One entry per CDR3 protein results from TCRdb running MiXCR on the 5' RACE reads. The data hold 65,000 to 75,000 distinct CDR3 sequences, with 11% observed a single time. The sequencing sample was made of whole blood. These receptor sequences come from an adult who was a healthcare worker with PCR-confirmed SARS-CoV-2 infection or an uninfected control (not recorded which). Each CDR3 is given with its conserved first and last residue. The order of the fields is CDR3 protein, CDR3 DNA, J gene, D gene, V gene, clone size. The D gene is left open where the match is weak. Only part of the rows carry a size: once, few, many, or a class if the clone is expanded.

CDR3: CASSLGPAGGINEQFF
DNA: TGTGCCAGCAGCTTAGGTCCAGCGGGAGGGATAAATGAGCAGTTCTTC
J: TRBJ2-1
D: TRBD2
V: TRBV7-6
size: .

CDR3: CATSDRGQAGANVLTF
DNA: TGTGCCACCAGTGACCGGGGACAAGCTGGGGCCAACGTCCTGACTTTC
J: TRBJ2-6
D: .
V: TRBV24-1
size: few

CDR3: CASSLAGSPYEQYF
DNA: TGTGCCAGCAGCTTAGCGGGATCCCCCTACGAGCAGTACTTC
J: TRBJ2-7
D: .
V: TRBV11-2
size: many

CDR3: CASSADGLSYEQYF
DNA: TGTGCCAGCAGTGCGGACGGACTCTCCTACGAGCAGTACTTC
J: TRBJ2-7
D: .
V: TRBV28
size: few

CDR3: CASSHWTGSLTRTLDYGYTF
DNA: TGTGCCAGCAGTCATTGGACAGGGAGCCTAACACGGACCCTAGACTATGGCTACACCTTC
J: TRBJ1-2
D: TRBD1
V: TRBV27
size: many

CDR3: CASSQPGAASGMGETQYF
DNA: TGTGCCAGCAGCCAACCAGGGGCCGCCAGCGGGATGGGGGAGACCCAGTACTTC
J: TRBJ2-5
D: .
V: TRBV11-2
size: .

CDR3: CASSSGQGAPYGYTF
DNA: TGTGCCAGCAGCTCAGGACAGGGGGCCCCCTATGGCTACACCTTC
J: TRBJ1-2
D: TRBD1
V: TRBV7-8
size: .

CDR3: CSVPGINEQFF
DNA: TGCAGCGTACCGGGGATCAATGAGCAGTTCTTC
J: TRBJ2-1
D: .
V: TRBV29-1
size: many

CDR3: CASSRGQGRELFF
DNA: TGTGCCAGCAGCCGCGGACAGGGAAGGGAGCTGTTTTTT
J: TRBJ2-2
D: TRBD1
V: TRBV11-2
size: many

CDR3: CASSKEGKAKNIQYF
DNA: TGTGCCAGCAGCAAAGAAGGCAAGGCCAAAAACATTCAGTACTTC
J: TRBJ2-4
D: .
V: TRBV21-1
size: many

CDR3: CASSMYPTNTGELFF
DNA: TGTGCCAGCAGCATGTACCCCACGAACACCGGGGAGCTGTTTTTT
J: TRBJ2-2
D: .
V: TRBV7-3
size: few

CDR3: CSAGQGLVSPYGYTF
DNA: TGCAGTGCTGGACAGGGTTTAGTTTCTCCTTATGGCTACACCTTC
J: TRBJ1-2
D: TRBD1
V: TRBV20-1
size: many

CDR3: CASSLWTGGSEAFF
DNA: TGTGCCAGCAGTTTGTGGACAGGGGGTAGTGAAGCTTTCTTT
J: TRBJ1-1
D: TRBD1
V: TRBV28
size: few

CDR3: CASSPAAALNEKLFF
DNA: TGTGCCAGCTCACCGGCGGCGGCGCTTAATGAAAAACTGTTTTTT
J: TRBJ1-4
D: .
V: TRBV18
size: few

CDR3: CSASGDHTGELFF
DNA: TGCAGTGCTAGTGGGGATCACACCGGGGAGCTGTTTTTT
J: TRBJ2-2
D: .
V: TRBV20-1
size: few

CDR3: CASSLGQPTNYGYTF
DNA: TGTGCCAGCAGCTTAGGGCAGCCAACTAACTATGGCTACACCTTC
J: TRBJ1-2
D: .
V: TRBV11-2
size: many

CDR3: CASTRDGVNTQYF
DNA: TGCGCCAGTACAAGGGACGGGGTTAATACGCAGTATTTT
J: TRBJ2-3
D: .
V: TRBV5-1
size: many

CDR3: CASSPDGVAKNIQYF
DNA: TGTGCCAGCAGCCCGGACGGGGTAGCCAAAAACATTCAGTACTTC
J: TRBJ2-4
D: .
V: TRBV5-4
size: .

CDR3: CSTRTGSYEQYF
DNA: TGCAGCACAAGGACAGGGAGCTACGAGCAGTACTTC
J: TRBJ2-7
D: TRBD1
V: TRBV29-1
size: many

CDR3: CASSLERGPYEQYF
DNA: TGTGCCAGCAGCTTAGAGCGGGGGCCATACGAGCAGTACTTC
J: TRBJ2-7
D: TRBD2
V: TRBV11-1
size: .

CDR3: CASSLGEAQYF
DNA: TGTGCCAGCAGCTTGGGTGAAGCCCAGTACTTC
J: TRBJ2-5
D: .
V: TRBV7-9
size: many

CDR3: CASSPGGLRNIQYF
DNA: TGCGCCAGCAGCCCGGGGGGCCTGAGGAACATTCAGTACTTC
J: TRBJ2-4
D: .
V: TRBV5-1
size: many

CDR3: CATSDDGVGTEAFF
DNA: TGTGCCACCAGTGATGACGGGGTCGGAACTGAAGCTTTCTTT
J: TRBJ1-1
D: .
V: TRBV24-1
size: many

CDR3: CASSQELAKNIQYF
DNA: TGTGCCAGCAGCCAAGAACTAGCCAAAAACATTCAGTACTTC
J: TRBJ2-4
D: .
V: TRBV14
size: few

CDR3: CASSLSGEGGYTF
DNA: TGTGCCAGCAGCTTATCAGGGGAAGGTGGCTACACCTTC
J: TRBJ1-2
D: .
V: TRBV7-2
size: .

CDR3: CASSLSGGANTGELFF
DNA: TGTGCCAGCAGTTTAAGCGGGGGCGCGAACACCGGGGAGCTGTTTTTT
J: TRBJ2-2
D: TRBD2
V: TRBV7-9
size: .

CDR3: CASSVSERSSPLHF
DNA: TGTGCCAGCAGTGTCTCTGAGCGTAGTTCACCCCTCCACTTT
J: TRBJ1-6
D: .
V: TRBV6-5
size: few